The T cell receptor (beta chain) described here comes from a study of blood T cell repertoires in COVID-19. The CDR3 sequence is 14 residues long. Trimming cost V 0 bases and J 13 bases, with 13 bases left between them. Per the germline V gene, CDR1 is LGHNA and CDR2 is YSLEER. The assay was immunoSEQ multiplex PCR, and TCRdb's table has in-frame clones only and misses some. The data contain 200,000 to 250,000 clones, approximately 90% of them singletons. Material for sequencing was peripheral blood. This TCR derives from a man aged 25-45 years with COVID-19, enrolled during active disease. The chain has TRBV4-3 and TRBJ1-6; no definite D call. As DNA, the CDR3 is TGCGCCAGCAGCCAAGATTCCCGGGGAAGTCCCCTCCACTTT. It is translated as CASSQDSRGSPLHF.